The TCR beta chain described here comes from a study of shared clonotypes between healthy human individuals. Study at large: Per donor, three plates held CD4 naive cells, three held CD4 memory, two held CD8 naive and one held CD8 memory.

Here immunoSEQ multiplex PCR was the method, and the copy in TCRdb shows in-frame clones only, minus some. The sample includes roughly 570,000 clones, nearly 98% of them seen just once. Terminally differentiated effector memory CD45RA+ cells were left out of the naive CD8 fraction, which was CD45RO-negative and positively selected for CCR7. This clone occurred once. The antigen is unknown. Study-level points and caveats: When compared with the clonotypes that were shared by all four sorted-subset donors, the non-shared clonotypes turned out to have lower generation probabilities.

The specimen sequenced was naive CD8+ T cells sorted from blood. The TCR sequence derives from a man aged 25-45 years in good health.

The CDR3 nucleotides are TGTGCCAGCTCCGGACTAGACACCTACAATGAGCAGTTCTTC. Translating gives CASSGLDTYNEQFF. The chain combines TRBV27 with TRBJ2-1, with 7 bases lining up with TRBD2. CDR1 is MNHEY and CDR2 is SMNVEV in the germline V gene (reference sequence). The CDR3 sequence is 14 residues long. Germline trimming cut 8 bases from V and 2 bases from J; bases unmatched to any gene: 6.